The 31 T cell receptor beta chains reported below all come from one sample, sequenced in a study of PD-1 blockade in classical Hodgkin lymphoma. This table comes from immunoSEQ multiplex PCR, and its TCRdb copy is limited to in-frame clones, with some not included. The repertoire holds roughly 29,000 clones, about 85% seen once, with 2.4% in the top ten. Time point reported: cycle 4 day 1 (C4D1), after less than 7 weeks of nivolumab. Every single patient, without exception, relapsed after autologous stem cell transplantation, and brentuximab vedotin exposure varied. CD4+ T cells were purified from thawed PBMCs by negative selection. The specimen comprised CD4+ T cells from blood, sampled before the fourth cycle of nivolumab. These receptors all come from a human donor with classical Hodgkin lymphoma.

This sequence joins TRBV6-5 and TRBJ1-2, with 8 bases identical to TRBD1. V lost 0 bases, J lost 8 bases, and 11 bases stayed unmatched. In germline, CDR1 is MNHEY, CDR2 SVGAGI. The CDR3 loop spans 16 amino acids. CDR3 nucleotides: TGTGCCAGCAGTTACTCAGGACAGGGCGGAGGACTAGGCTACACCTTC. This sequence encodes CASSYSGQGGGLGYTF.

This clone came up a few times. The V gene is TRBV6-5, the J gene TRBJ1-2, with TRBD1 as a possible D gene (6 bases). The CDR3 spans 13 residues. In germline, CDR1 is MNHEY, CDR2 SVGAGI. Trimming took 5 bases from V and 7 from J, leaving 14 bases between them. The chain's CDR3 is CASSRTGTTGYTF. DNA for the CDR3: TGTGCCAGCAGTCGTACAGGGACTACTGGCTACACCTTC.

The J gene is TRBJ2-1, the V gene TRBV29-1; 9 bases fit TRBD2. The ends lost 6 bases at V and 4 bases at J; junction bases unmatched: 7. Per the germline V gene, CDR1 is SQVTM and CDR2 is ANQGSEA. The CDR3 extends over 14 amino acids. CDR3: CSVGGGRGYNEQFF. DNA for the CDR3: TGCAGCGTGGGAGGCGGGAGGGGGTACAATGAGCAGTTCTTC.

The rearrangement joins TRBV7-2 to TRBJ2-3, with 12 bases matching TRBD2. The germline V gene encodes CDR1 SGHTA and CDR2 FQGNSA. The CDR3 runs 15 residues. J gave up 5 bases and V 5 bases, and 5 bases lay outside the gene matches. The CDR3 DNA follows: TGTGCCAGCAGCCATACTAGCGGGGGGCGAGATACGCAGTATTTT. As protein: CASSHTSGGRDTQYF.

This chain joins TRBV6-6 and TRBJ1-5, with D tentatively TRBD1 (6 bases). CDR3 length: 15 residues. From germline, CDR1 is MNHNY and CDR2 SVGAGI (reference sequence). V lost 6 bases and J 1 base, leaving 13 bases between the germline ends. DNA for the CDR3: TGTGCCAGCAGGGGGGGCGGATCGAGCAATCAGCCCCAGCATTTT. Translated, it gives CASRGGGSSNQPQHF.

The chain combines TRBV18 with TRBJ2-7; D gene ambiguous. Germline values: CDR1 KGHSH, CDR2 LQKENI. The V end was cut by 3 bases, the J end by 7 bases, with 7 bases between. This CDR3 contains 11 residues. In nucleotides, the CDR3 is TGTGCCAGCTCACCCCTTTTAGAGCAGTACTTC. Its translation: CASSPLLEQYF.

This clone was seen just once. The gene calls are TRBV30 and TRBJ2-7; TRBD2 might be the D (6 bases). The CDR3 runs 17 residues. The V and J ends lost 0 bases and 2 bases respectively, with 20 bases between them. In germline, CDR1 is GTSNPN, CDR2 SVGIG (reference sequence). The CDR3 protein is CAWSVGQLRDLAYEQYF. Here the CDR3 DNA reads TGTGCCTGGAGTGTAGGTCAGCTCCGGGACTTAGCCTACGAGCAGTACTTC. The full variable domain, in which reference TRBV30 and TRBJ2-7 provide the parts outside the CDR3, is SQTIHQWPATLVQPVGSPLSLECTVEGTSNPNLYWYRQAAGRGLQLLFYSVGIGQISSEVPQNLSASRPQDRQFILSSKKLLLSDSGFYLCAWSVGQLRDLAYEQYFGPGTRLTVT.

As to this clone: One end of the junction does not line up with germline, which may come from a read error. This chain connects TRBV4-1 to TRBJ1-5; tentatively, D is TRBD1 (6 bases). In germline, CDR1 is MGHRA, CDR2 YSYEKL. This CDR3 is 15 amino acids long. The CDR3 reads CASSKEPTGNQPQHF. The DNA for the CDR3 is TGCGCCAGCAGCAAAGAGCCTACAGGGAATCAGCCCCAGCATTTT.

This chain uses TRBV5-1 with TRBJ2-7; TRBD2 is a possible D gene (5 bases). Per germline, CDR1 SGHRS and CDR2 YFSETQ. V was trimmed by 4 bases and J by 4 bases, leaving 21 bases between them. The CDR3 is made up of 16 amino acids. The CDR3 spells CASSPQSGRGVYEQYF. CDR3 in DNA: TGCGCCAGCAGCCCGCAGTCCGGACGGGGTGTATACGAGCAGTACTTC.

This sequence joins TRBV19 and TRBJ1-1; D is perhaps TRBD1 (5 bases). Germline CDR1 and CDR2: LNHDA and SQIVND (reference sequence). The CDR3 covers 14 residues. Trimming removed 7 bases at V and 1 base at J, with 13 bases between. Here the CDR3 reads CASIMPGPNTEAFF. The CDR3 DNA follows: TGTGCCAGTATAATGCCAGGGCCGAACACTGAAGCTTTCTTT.

The chain combines TRBV18 with TRBJ1-1, with D unresolved. This CDR3 has 14 residues. The germline CDR1 and CDR2 sequences are KGHSH and LQKENI. V was pared by 2 bases and J by 4 bases, with 11 bases between. In DNA, the CDR3 is TGTGCCAGCTCACCATCTCTTGGAACCACTGAAGCTTTCTTT. Protein: CASSPSLGTTEAFF.

The rearrangement uses TRBV4-1 and TRBJ1-4; TRBD1 is a possible D gene (5 bases). CDR3 length: 17 amino acids. V was clipped by 4 bases and J by 4 bases, with 19 bases between them. Germline loops: CDR1 MGHRA, CDR2 YSYEKL. CDR3 bases: TGCGCCAGCAGCCCTTGGAGTTTGAGACAGTTTAATGAAAAACTGTTTTTT. Translated, it gives CASSPWSLRQFNEKLFF.

As for this clone: One junction end disagrees with the germline gene, perhaps due to a read error. The V and J genes are TRBV6-1 and TRBJ2-1, with 7 bases fitting TRBD2. The CDR3 covers 10 residues. CDR1 and CDR2 from the germline V gene are MNHNS and SASEGT. CDR3 bases: TGTGCCAGCTCGGAAGCGGGGTTCATCTTC. This sequence encodes CASSEAGFIF.

V gene TRBV18 combines with J gene TRBJ2-5, with TRBD2 matching over 7 bases. V lost 1 base, J lost 0 bases, and 5 bases stayed unmatched. CDR1 and CDR2 from the germline V gene are KGHSH and LQKENI. This CDR3 spans 16 amino acids. The CDR3 DNA follows: TGTGCCAGCTCACCACGGAAAGCGGGAAACCAAGAGACCCAGTACTTC. Its protein is CASSPRKAGNQETQYF.

The V and J genes are TRBV6-4 and TRBJ2-1; TRBD2 agrees at 10 bases. CDR1 is MRHNA, CDR2 SNTAGT, per germline. The CDR3 is made up of 15 amino acids. The V segment lost 0 bases and the J segment 6 bases; nucleotides outside the gene matches: 2. The CDR3 DNA reads TGTGCCAGCAGTGACTCCCCTAGCGGGAGCAATGAGCAGTTCTTC. This translates into CASSDSPSGSNEQFF.

The chain carries TRBV11-3 and TRBJ2-1; 14 bases map to TRBD2. CDR1 SGHNT and CDR2 YENEEA come from the germline V gene. The CDR3 is made up of 16 amino acids. V lost 5 bases, J lost 3 bases, and 3 bases stayed unmatched. CDR3 in DNA: TGTGCCAGCAGCCCGGGGACTAGCGGGAGCTACAATGAGCAGTTCTTC. It translates to CASSPGTSGSYNEQFF.

V usage is TRBV4-1 and J usage is TRBJ2-7, with D uncertain. CDR3 length: 16 amino acids. Deletions cut 1 base from V and 0 bases from J, with 13 bases between. Looked up from germline, CDR1 is MGHRA and CDR2 is YSYEKL. The CDR3, as DNA: TGCGCCAGCAGCCAAGCCCTACTGCCCAGCTCCTACGAGCAGTACTTC. Its protein product is CASSQALLPSSYEQYF.

This chain links TRBV11-3 with TRBJ2-2; the D gene is possibly TRBD2 (6 bases). The CDR3 consists of 16 residues. Germline CDR1 is SGHNT and CDR2 is YENEEA. Trimming took off 1 base at V and 8 bases at J, with 17 bases between the two ends. CDR3 coding DNA: TGTGCCAGCAGCTTAGTGTCCGGGGGTGATTGGGGGGAGCTGTTTTTT. Amino acids: CASSLVSGGDWGELFF. Together with reference TRBV11-3 and TRBJ2-2, the CDR3 gives the full variable domain: EAGVVQSPRYKIIEKKQPVAFWCNPISGHNTLYWYLQNLGQGPELLIRYENEEAVDDSQLPKDRFSAERLKGVDSTLKIQPAELGDSAVYLCASSLVSGGDWGELFFGEGSRLTVL.

The chain couples TRBV7-2 to TRBJ2-7; D call uncertain. Trimming shortened V by 5 bases and J by 2 bases, and 19 bases separated the two germline ends. Germline V gene sequence: CDR1 SGHTA, CDR2 FQGNSA. This CDR3 has 16 residues. The CDR3 here is CASSPLWGKVPYEQYF. The CDR3 region has the DNA TGTGCCAGCAGCCCTTTGTGGGGTAAGGTTCCCTACGAGCAGTACTTC.

This clone was seen more than once but under ten times. The gene calls are TRBV30 and TRBJ2-4; D is ambiguous. Deletions cut 1 base from V and 8 bases from J, with 6 bases between. This CDR3 has 11 residues. Germline-derived CDR1 and CDR2 are GTSNPN and SVGIG (reference sequence). The CDR3: CAWSAPDIQYF. CDR3 nucleotide sequence: TGTGCCTGGAGTGCCCCAGACATTCAGTACTTC.

The chain recombines TRBV6-6 with TRBJ1-3; 7 bases are a match to TRBD1. The trim removed 8 bases at V and 2 bases at J, leaving 9 bases unmatched. Germline assignment: CDR1 MNHNY and CDR2 SVGAGI (reference sequence). This CDR3 comprises 15 residues. The CDR3 sequence is CASSNRGSAGNTIYF. CDR3 nucleotide sequence: TGTGCCAGCTCGAACAGGGGTTCTGCTGGAAACACCATATATTTT.

This chain connects TRBV28 to TRBJ2-1, with TRBD1 matching 8 bases. The CDR3 contains 15 residues. CDR1 is MDHEN, CDR2 SYDVKM, per germline. J gave up 3 bases and V 6 bases, and 7 bases lay outside the gene matches. The CDR3 nucleotides read TGTGCCAGCAGCACCGGACAGGGAGGCTACAATGAGCAGTTCTTC. This sequence encodes CASSTGQGGYNEQFF.

The chain has TRBV7-9 and TRBJ1-1; 7 bases are shared with TRBD1. Germline V gives CDR1 SEHNR, CDR2 FQNEAQ (reference sequence). The length of the CDR3 is 14 residues. J gave up 2 bases and V 5 bases, and 5 bases lay outside the gene matches. The CDR3: CASSPNRGNTEAFF. The CDR3 DNA reads as TGTGCCAGCAGCCCCAACAGGGGAAACACTGAAGCTTTCTTT.

This chain uses TRBV7-2 with TRBJ2-5; maybe TRBD2 (6 bases). V was trimmed by 8 bases and J by 4 bases, leaving 26 bases between them. Germline assignment: CDR1 SGHTA and CDR2 FQGNSA. The CDR3 length is 17 residues. CDR3 nucleotides: TGTGCCAGCGCGAGGGGCGTGCGGGCCGGGAGAACAGAGACCCAGTACTTC. Its protein product is CASARGVRAGRTETQYF.

V usage is TRBV5-5 and J usage is TRBJ1-2, with 7 bases lining up with TRBD1. The V and J ends lost 3 bases and 11 bases, in that order; junction bases with no gene match: 4. Germline loops: CDR1 SGHKS, CDR2 YYEKEE (reference sequence). The CDR3 is 11 amino acids. The CDR3 loop reads CASSSDRRYTF. CDR3 bases: TGTGCCAGCAGCTCGGACAGGCGTTACACCTTC. Variable domain in full (rest from reference TRBV5-5 and TRBJ1-2): DAGVTQSPTHLIKTRGQQVTLRCSPISGHKSVSWYQQVLGQGPQFIFQYYEKEERGRGNFPDRFSARQFPNYSSELNVNALLLGDSALYLCASSSDRRYTFGSGTRLTVV.

The chain employs TRBV29-1 and TRBJ2-2; D is unclear. CDR1 and CDR2 (germline): SQVTM, ANQGSEA. V lost 7 bases and J lost 7, with 16 bases in between. The CDR3 has 13 amino acids. In DNA, the CDR3 is TGCAGCGCTAACCTTTACCCGCGCGGGGAGCTGTTTTTT. This sequence encodes CSANLYPRGELFF.

The chain links TRBV15 to TRBJ2-7; 10 bases are a match to TRBD1. Germline-derived CDR1 and CDR2 are LNHNV and YYDKDF (reference sequence). The trim removed 1 base at V and 3 bases at J, leaving 24 bases unmatched. CDR3 length: 22 residues. The CDR3 sequence: CATSRAPALIRDRGRLGYEQYF. The CDR3 DNA sequence: TGTGCCACCAGCAGAGCTCCAGCTCTAATTCGAGACAGGGGGCGCTTGGGCTACGAGCAGTACTTC.

The V and J genes are TRBV5-5 and TRBJ2-1; TRBD2 matches at 8 bases. The CDR3 runs to 15 residues. Germline lookup yields CDR1 SGHKS and CDR2 YYEKEE (reference sequence). The trim removed 1 base at V and 4 bases at J, leaving 4 bases unmatched. DNA of the CDR3: TGTGCCAGCAGCTTGACTAGCGGTTCTTACAATGAGCAGTTCTTC. Translated: CASSLTSGSYNEQFF.

CDR3 bases: TGTGCCTGGAGTGTACTAGGAGCCCATGAGCAGTTCTTC. As protein: CAWSVLGAHEQFF. The chain employs TRBV30 and TRBJ2-1, with TRBD2 as a possible D gene (5 bases). The V gene lost 0 bases and the J gene lost 8 bases, with 11 bases spanning the gap. This CDR3 is 13 amino acids long. Germline CDR1 is GTSNPN and CDR2 is SVGIG (reference sequence).

The chain joins TRBV7-9 to TRBJ2-1; 8 bases fit TRBD2. V shed 4 bases and J 2 bases; nucleotides not matched to a gene: 7. CDR3 size: 16 residues. Germline assignment: CDR1 SEHNR and CDR2 FQNEAQ (reference sequence). CDR3 sequence (DNA): TGTGCCAGCAGCTCTTTTACTAGCGGCACCTACAATGAGCAGTTCTTC. Translating gives CASSSFTSGTYNEQFF.

In the case of this clone: Other DNA variants within this sample encode the same CDR3. The V call is TRBV18, the J call TRBJ2-5; D may match TRBD1 or TRBD2 (5 bases each). Trimming took off 6 bases at V and 1 base at J, with 6 bases between the two ends. Germline V lookup: CDR1 KGHSH, CDR2 LQKENI. This CDR3 is built from 12 residues. The CDR3 loop reads CASSGGQETQYF. The CDR3 DNA sequence: TGTGCCAGCTCTGGGGGCCAAGAGACCCAGTACTTC.